These T cell receptor beta chains were read from a single sample in a study of T cell repertoires in cytomegalovirus infection. Via MiXCR, TCRdb re-called the reads, giving one row per CDR3 protein. The table lists about 190,000 distinct CDR3 sequences, about 30% of them singletons, with roughly 31% in the top ten. The sample taken for sequencing was PBMCs. These receptors all stem from a human donor in good health (CMV status not recorded). Some clones in this sample may be carry-over from other donors' samples. CDR3s include the opening cysteine and the closing phenylalanine or tryptophan. Fields, in order: V gene, CDR3 length, J gene, CDR3 protein.

V: TRBV19; length: 14; J: TRBJ1-1; CDR3: CASSVDGGATEAFF
V: TRBV7-9; length: 14; J: TRBJ2-7; CDR3: CASSQGEGSYEQYF
V: TRBV25-1; length: 10; J: TRBJ2-5; CDR3: CASSGRAQYF
V: TRBV7-6; length: 16; J: TRBJ2-1; CDR3: CASSPSGLAGLNEQFF
V: TRBV7-2; length: 14; J: TRBJ2-7; CDR3: CASSRGQGIYEQYF
V: TRBV19; length: 14; J: TRBJ2-1; CDR3: CASSIAGRDNEQFF
V: TRBV23-1; length: 16; J: TRBJ2-7; CDR3: CASSHPDRVFPYEQYF
V: TRBV6-6; length: 16; J: TRBJ2-3; CDR3: CASSDYEGTGTDTQYF
V: TRBV2; length: 12; J: TRBJ2-7; CDR3: CASRGGSGVQYF
V: TRBV7-3; length: 13; J: TRBJ2-2; CDR3: CASGFSRAGELFF
V: TRBV7-2; length: 13; J: TRBJ2-6; CDR3: CASENSGANVLTF
V: TRBV7-2; length: 14; J: TRBJ1-1; CDR3: CASSLSTGGTEAFF
V: TRBV28; length: 15; J: TRBJ2-1; CDR3: CASSSLGLAGVGQFF
V: TRBV2; length: 13; J: TRBJ2-3; CDR3: CASREGRTDTQYF
V: TRBV5-6; length: 14; J: TRBJ2-2; CDR3: CASSFPGRTGELFF
V: TRBV6-2/TRBV6-3; length: 11; J: TRBJ1-1; CDR3: CASKHAGEAFF
V: TRBV9; length: 14; J: TRBJ2-7; CDR3: CASSVGLAAYEQYF
V: TRBV7-4; length: 15; J: TRBJ2-1; CDR3: CASSFFSGGGNEQFF
V: TRBV7-6; length: 15; J: TRBJ2-1; CDR3: CASSLDYRGGSEQFF
V: TRBV6-2/TRBV6-3; length: 11; J: TRBJ1-2; CDR3: CASSYAEGYTF
V: TRBV7-9; length: 15; J: TRBJ2-1; CDR3: CASSFLAGGPNEQFF
V: TRBV12-3/TRBV12-4; length: 13; J: TRBJ1-2; CDR3: CASSLEPLYGYTF
V: TRBV20-1; length: 12; J: TRBJ2-7; CDR3: CSAGQGLNEQYF
V: TRBV24-1; length: 14; J: TRBJ2-3; CDR3: CATSDRQGADTQYF
V: TRBV12-3/TRBV12-4; length: 16; J: TRBJ1-5; CDR3: CASTLSGGRANQPQRF
V: TRBV19; length: 18; J: TRBJ1-4; CDR3: CASSIEGGKPATNEKLFF
V: TRBV25-1; length: 12; J: TRBJ1-5; CDR3: CASSDGNQPQHF
V: TRBV7-2; length: 15; J: TRBJ2-1; CDR3: CASSLETTGPNEQFF
V: TRBV19; length: 16; J: TRBJ1-4; CDR3: CASGHGGGHGNEKLFF
V: TRBV7-2; length: 15; J: TRBJ2-7; CDR3: CASSLGGGGANEQYF
V: TRBV11-2; length: 16; J: TRBJ2-3; CDR3: CASSLSGGHRGDTQYF
V: TRBV11-2; length: 17; J: TRBJ2-1; CDR3: CASSLEVRSSSYNEQFF
V: TRBV25-1; length: 12; J: TRBJ2-7; CDR3: CASSPQGHEQYF
V: TRBV6-5; length: 14; J: TRBJ2-7; CDR3: CASKRNRGPYEQYF
V: TRBV7-8; length: 16; J: TRBJ2-2; CDR3: CASSLGSEMNTGELFF
V: TRBV4-1; length: 18; J: TRBJ1-6; CDR3: CASSQSLTGQSDNSPLHF
V: TRBV11-2; length: 13; J: TRBJ1-1; CDR3: CASSPGAITEAFF
V: TRBV20-1; length: 12; J: TRBJ2-3; CDR3: CSARVTRDTQYF
V: TRBV19; length: 16; J: TRBJ2-3; CDR3: CASSIGAGAFTDTQYF
V: TRBV6-6; length: 15; J: TRBJ2-2; CDR3: CASSLKGGDTGVLFF
V: TRBV18; length: 15; J: TRBJ2-7; CDR3: CASSPPNRFSYEQYF
V: TRBV7-2; length: 17; J: TRBJ1-4; CDR3: CASSLVADRTTNEKLFF
V: TRBV20-1; length: 15; J: TRBJ2-3; CDR3: CSAAVPGLSPDTQYF
V: TRBV7-8; length: 13; J: TRBJ2-1; CDR3: CASSPDRAYEQFF
V: TRBV12-5; length: 13; J: TRBJ1-1; CDR3: CASGLGRDTEAFF
V: TRBV6-2/TRBV6-3; length: 12; J: TRBJ2-7; CDR3: CASSSRATEQYF
V: TRBV11-3; length: 12; J: TRBJ2-1; CDR3: CASSRGRGEQFF
V: TRBV28; length: 16; J: TRBJ2-2; CDR3: CASNPGLAGNTGELFF
V: TRBV4-1; length: 16; J: TRBJ2-5; CDR3: CASSQGRASGVETQYF
V: TRBV7-9; length: 16; J: TRBJ2-7; CDR3: CASSLPDIGGKEGQYF
V: TRBV4-2; length: 19; J: TRBJ2-5; CDR3: CASSQGVSGQSVHQETQYF
V: TRBV6-2/TRBV6-3; length: 13; J: TRBJ2-3; CDR3: CASTPRGGNTQYF
V: TRBV6-1; length: 14; J: TRBJ1-1; CDR3: CASSGQRWGTEAFF
V: TRBV6-1; length: 14; J: TRBJ2-1; CDR3: CASSSGLLRYEQFF
V: TRBV7-3; length: 13; J: TRBJ2-1; CDR3: CASSLGTDNEQFF
V: TRBV12-3/TRBV12-4; length: 12; J: TRBJ2-5; CDR3: CASSGQQETQYF
V: TRBV25-1; length: 13; J: TRBJ1-4; CDR3: CASSGARGEKLFF
V: TRBV11-2; length: 15; J: TRBJ1-1; CDR3: CASSLGRAVNTEAFF
V: TRBV5-1; length: 15; J: TRBJ1-6; CDR3: CASSLGQGNSSPLHF